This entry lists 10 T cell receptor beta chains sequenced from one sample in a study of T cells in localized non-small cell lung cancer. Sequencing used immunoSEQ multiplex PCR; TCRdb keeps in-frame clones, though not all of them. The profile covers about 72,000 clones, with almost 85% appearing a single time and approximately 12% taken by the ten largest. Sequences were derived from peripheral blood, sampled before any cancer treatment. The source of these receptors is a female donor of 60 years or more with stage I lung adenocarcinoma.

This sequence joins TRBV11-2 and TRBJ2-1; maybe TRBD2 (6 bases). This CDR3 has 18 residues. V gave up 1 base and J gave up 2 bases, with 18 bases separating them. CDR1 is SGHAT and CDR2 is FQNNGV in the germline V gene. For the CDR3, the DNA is TGTGCCAGCAGCTTAGTTTTTTTGGGGCGGGATACCTACAATGAGCAGTTCTTC. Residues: CASSLVFLGRDTYNEQFF.

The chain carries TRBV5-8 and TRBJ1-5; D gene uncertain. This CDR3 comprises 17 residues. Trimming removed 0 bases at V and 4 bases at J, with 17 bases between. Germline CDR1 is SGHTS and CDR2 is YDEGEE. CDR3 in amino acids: CASSLEFKVAFNQPQHF. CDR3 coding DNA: TGTGCCAGCAGCTTGGAGTTCAAGGTTGCCTTTAATCAGCCCCAGCATTTT.

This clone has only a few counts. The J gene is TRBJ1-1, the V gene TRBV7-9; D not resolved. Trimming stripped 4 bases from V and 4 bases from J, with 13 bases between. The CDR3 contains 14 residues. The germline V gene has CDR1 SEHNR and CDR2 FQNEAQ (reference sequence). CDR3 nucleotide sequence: TGTGCCAGCAGCTCCGGGCTAATCGGCACTGAAGCTTTCTTT. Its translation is CASSSGLIGTEAFF.

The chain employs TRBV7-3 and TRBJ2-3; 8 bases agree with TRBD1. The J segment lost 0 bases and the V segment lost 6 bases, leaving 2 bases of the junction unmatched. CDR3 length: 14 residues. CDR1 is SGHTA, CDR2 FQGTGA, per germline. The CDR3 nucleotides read TGTGCCAGCAGACAGGGGGTTAGCACAGATACGCAGTATTTT. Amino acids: CASRQGVSTDTQYF.

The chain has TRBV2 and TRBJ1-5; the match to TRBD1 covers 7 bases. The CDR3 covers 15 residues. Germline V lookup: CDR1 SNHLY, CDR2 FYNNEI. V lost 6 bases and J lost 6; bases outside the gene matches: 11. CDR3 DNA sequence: TGTGCCAGCAGGGTGGACGGAGGGGGCGGTCAGCCCCAGCATTTT. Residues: CASRVDGGGGQPQHF. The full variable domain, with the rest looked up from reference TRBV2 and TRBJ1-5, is EPEVTQTPSHQVTQMGQEVILRCVPISNHLYFYWYRQILGQKVEFLVSFYNNEISEKSEIFDDQFSVERPDGSNFTLKIRSTKLEDSAMYFCASRVDGGGGQPQHFGDGTRLSIL.

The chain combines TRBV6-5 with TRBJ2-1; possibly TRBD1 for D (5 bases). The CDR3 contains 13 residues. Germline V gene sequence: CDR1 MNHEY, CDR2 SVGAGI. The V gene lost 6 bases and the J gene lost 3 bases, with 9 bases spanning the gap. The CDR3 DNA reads TGTGCCAGCAGCTCAGGGTTCTACAATGAGCAGTTCTTC. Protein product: CASSSGFYNEQFF.

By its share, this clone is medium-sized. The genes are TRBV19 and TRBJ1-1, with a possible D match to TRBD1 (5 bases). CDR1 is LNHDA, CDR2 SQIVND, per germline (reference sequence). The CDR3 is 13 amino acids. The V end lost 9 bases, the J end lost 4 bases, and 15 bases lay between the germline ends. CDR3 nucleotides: TGTGCCAGACCGAGGGGTGGGGCCACTGAAGCTTTCTTT. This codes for CARPRGGATEAFF.

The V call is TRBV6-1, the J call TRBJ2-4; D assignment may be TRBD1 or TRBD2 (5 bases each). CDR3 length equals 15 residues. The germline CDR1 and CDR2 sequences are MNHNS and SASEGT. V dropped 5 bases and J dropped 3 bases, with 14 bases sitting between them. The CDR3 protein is CASSFGGANKNIQYF. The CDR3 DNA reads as TGTGCCAGCAGTTTTGGGGGAGCGAACAAAAACATTCAGTACTTC.

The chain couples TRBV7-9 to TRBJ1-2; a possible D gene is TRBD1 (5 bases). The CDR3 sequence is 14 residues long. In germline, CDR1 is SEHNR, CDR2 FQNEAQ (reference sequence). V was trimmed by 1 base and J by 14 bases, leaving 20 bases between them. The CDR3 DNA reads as TGTGCCAGCAGCTTAGTCTCGTCACTCTATGGGGGGACCTTC. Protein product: CASSLVSSLYGGTF.

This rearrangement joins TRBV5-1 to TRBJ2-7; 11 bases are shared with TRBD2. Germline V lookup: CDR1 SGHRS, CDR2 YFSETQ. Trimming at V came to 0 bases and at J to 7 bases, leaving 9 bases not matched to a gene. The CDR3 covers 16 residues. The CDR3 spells CASSLEQGLAGGEQYF. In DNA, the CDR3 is TGCGCCAGCAGCTTGGAGCAGGGGCTAGCGGGAGGAGAGCAGTACTTC.